These 10 T cell receptor beta chains were all obtained from the same sample, sequenced in a study of blood T cells in healthy people across ages. Sample-barcoded 5' priming and a J-beta primer mix drove a second PCR of about 6 to 12 cycles. Via MiXCR, TCRdb re-called the 5' RACE reads, giving one row per CDR3 protein. The sample lists 1.8 million or so distinct CDR3 sequences; roughly two fifths were seen once. The source material was blood. Source of these receptors: a human donor in good health.

This clonotype has just a few counts. The chain joins TRBV7-9 to TRBJ2-5; TRBD2 matches 14 bases. Losses at the gene ends were 7 bases for V and 10 bases for J; bases not matched to a gene: 11. The CDR3 is 15 residues long. The V gene's germline CDR1 is SEHNR and CDR2 FQNEAQ (reference sequence). CDR3 nucleotide sequence: TGTGCCAGCACCTACGTTGGGACTAGCGGGGGTAACCAGTACTTC. It is translated as CASTYVGTSGGNQYF.

The table lists this clonotype with many counts. The genes are TRBV5-1 and TRBJ2-1; D may be TRBD1 or TRBD2 (5 bases each). V shed 4 bases and J shed 2 bases, with 16 bases lying between them. CDR1 and CDR2 (germline): SGHRS, YFSETQ. The CDR3 consists of 16 residues. The CDR3 DNA follows: TGCGCCAGCAGCCCCCGGGACGGAAGGGCCTACAATGAGCAGTTCTTC. Its protein is CASSPRDGRAYNEQFF.

The rearrangement uses TRBV5-1 and TRBJ2-2; D is perhaps TRBD1 or TRBD2 (5 bases each). This CDR3 is built from 14 residues. The germline gives CDR1 SGHRS, CDR2 YFSETQ. Trimming cost V 7 bases and J 5 bases, with 15 bases left between them. The chain's CDR3 is CASRRGSRTGELFF. As DNA, the CDR3 is TGCGCCAGCCGACGGGGCAGTAGGACCGGGGAGCTGTTTTTT.

This clonotype turned up a few times. The V gene is TRBV6-5, the J gene TRBJ2-7; 9 bases are shared with TRBD2. V lost 6 bases, J lost 0 bases, and 6 bases stayed unmatched. Per the germline V gene, CDR1 is MNHEY and CDR2 is SVGAGI. This CDR3 has 15 amino acids. For the CDR3, the DNA is TGTGCCAGCAGGTTAGCGGGGGCAGGCTCCTACGAGCAGTACTTC. This sequence encodes CASRLAGAGSYEQYF.

The J gene is TRBJ1-4, the V gene TRBV5-8; a weak D match, TRBD1 (5 bases). This CDR3 comprises 15 residues. Between the trimmed V and J ends, which lost 4 bases and 8 bases, there was a span of 18 bases. Germline V gene lookup returns CDR1 SGHTS and CDR2 YDEGEE. DNA for the CDR3: TGTGCCAGCAGCCGGGGGGAACAAGGAGGGGAAAAACTGTTTTTT. Its translation is CASSRGEQGGEKLFF.

About this clonotype: One end of the junction does not line up with germline, which may come from a read error. This chain links TRBV6-2 or TRBV6-3 with TRBJ2-7, with D uncertain. CDR1 is MNHEY and CDR2 is SVGEGT in the germline V gene. The CDR3 contains 17 residues. CDR3: CVSSYSFVTNPLYEQYF. The CDR3, as DNA: TGTGTCAGCAGTTACTCATTCGTGACCAACCCCCTTTACGAGCAGTACTTC.

This clonotype showed up just once. The chain combines TRBV7-2 with TRBJ1-2, with 7 bases identical to TRBD1. The CDR3 runs 14 residues. V trimming: 5 bases; J trimming: 8 bases; junction bases outside the gene matches: 11. The germline gives CDR1 SGHTA, CDR2 FQGNSA. CDR3 loop: CASSPPEGAWGYTF. CDR3 nucleotides: TGTGCCAGCAGCCCCCCCGAGGGGGCATGGGGCTACACCTTC. The full variable domain, completed using reference TRBV7-2 and TRBJ1-2, is GAGVSQSPSNKVTEKGKDVELRCDPISGHTALYWYRQSLGQGLEFLIYFQGNSAPDKSGLPSDRFSAERTGGSVSTLTIQRTQQEDSAVYLCASSPPEGAWGYTFGSGTRLTVV.

This chain joins TRBV9 and TRBJ2-7; TRBD2 matches at 9 bases. The length of the CDR3 is 19 residues. CDR1 and CDR2 (germline): SGDLS, YYNGEE. V dropped 0 bases and J dropped 5; count of bases not matched to a gene: 18. Here the CDR3 reads CASSVAYVEGIAGADEQYF. The CDR3 DNA reads TGTGCCAGCAGCGTAGCTTACGTGGAGGGCATAGCGGGGGCCGACGAGCAGTACTTC.

The V call is TRBV5-4, the J call TRBJ1-2; 10 nucleotides line up with TRBD1. This CDR3 has 15 residues. The V segment lost 3 bases and the J segment 5 bases; nucleotides outside the gene matches: 7. Germline loops: CDR1 SGHNT, CDR2 YYREEE (reference sequence). CDR3 coding DNA: TGTGCCAGCAGCTCGACAGGGGGCATAGGGTATGGCTACACCTTC. Protein: CASSSTGGIGYGYTF.

The genes are TRBV7-9 and TRBJ2-5; D might be TRBD2 (5 bases). With 2 bases removed from V and 8 bases from J, the gap between germline ends came to 15 bases. Germline V CDR1 and CDR2: SEHNR, FQNEAQ (reference sequence). This CDR3 is 14 amino acids long. CDR3: CASSLYPDRETQYF. CDR3 in DNA: TGTGCCAGCAGCTTATATCCGGACCGGGAAACCCAGTACTTC.